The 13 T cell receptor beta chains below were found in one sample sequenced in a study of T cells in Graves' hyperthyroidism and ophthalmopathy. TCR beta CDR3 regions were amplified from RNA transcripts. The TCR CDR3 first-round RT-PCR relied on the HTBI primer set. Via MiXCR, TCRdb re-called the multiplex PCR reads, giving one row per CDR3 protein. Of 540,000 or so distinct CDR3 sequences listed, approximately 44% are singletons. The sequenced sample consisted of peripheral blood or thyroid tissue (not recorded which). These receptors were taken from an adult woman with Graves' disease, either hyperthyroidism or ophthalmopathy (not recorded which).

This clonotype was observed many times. CDR3: CASSLGEINVLTF. CDR3 sequence (DNA): TGTGCCAGCAGCCTAGGGGAGATCAACGTCCTGACTTTC. This chain uses TRBV28 with TRBJ2-6; either TRBD1 or TRBD2 may fit D (5 bases each). Looked up from germline, CDR1 is MDHEN and CDR2 is SYDVKM. The CDR3 is 13 residues long. The V and J ends lost 6 bases and 9 bases respectively, with 12 bases between them.

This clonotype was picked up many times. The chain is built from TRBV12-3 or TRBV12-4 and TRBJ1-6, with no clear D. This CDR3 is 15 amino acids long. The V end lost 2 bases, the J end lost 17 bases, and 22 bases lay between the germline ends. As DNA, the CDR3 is TGTGCCAGCAGTTTAATGGGCACGGCCCCCGGGAAGGTCCACTTT. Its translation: CASSLMGTAPGKVHF.

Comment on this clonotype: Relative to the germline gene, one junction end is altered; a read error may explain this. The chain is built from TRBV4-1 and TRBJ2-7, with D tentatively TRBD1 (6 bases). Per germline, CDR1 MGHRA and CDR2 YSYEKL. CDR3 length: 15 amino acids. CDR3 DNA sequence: TGCGCCAGCAGCCAAGTTGAACAGGGTTGGTACGAGCAGTATTTC. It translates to CASSQVEQGWYEQYF.

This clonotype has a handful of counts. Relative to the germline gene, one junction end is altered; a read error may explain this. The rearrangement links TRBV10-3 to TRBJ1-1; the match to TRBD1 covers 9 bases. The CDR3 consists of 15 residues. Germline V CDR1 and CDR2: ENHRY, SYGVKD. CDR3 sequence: CAISERTGAGTEAFF. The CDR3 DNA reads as TGTGCCATCAGTGAAAGGACAGGGGCGGGCACTGAGGCTTTCTTT.

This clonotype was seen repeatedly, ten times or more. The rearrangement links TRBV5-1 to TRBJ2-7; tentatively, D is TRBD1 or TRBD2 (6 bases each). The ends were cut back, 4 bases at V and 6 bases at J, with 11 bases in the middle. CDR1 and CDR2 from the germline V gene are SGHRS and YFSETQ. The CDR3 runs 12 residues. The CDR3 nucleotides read TGCGCCAGCAGCATACAGGGAGGCGAGCAGTACTTC. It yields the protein CASSIQGGEQYF. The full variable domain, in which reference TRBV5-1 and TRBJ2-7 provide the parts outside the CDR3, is KAGVTQTPRYLIKTRGQQVTLSCSPISGHRSVSWYQQTPGQGLQFLFEYFSETQRNKGNFPGRFSGRQFSNSRSEMNVSTLELGDSALYLCASSIQGGEQYFGPGTRLTVT.

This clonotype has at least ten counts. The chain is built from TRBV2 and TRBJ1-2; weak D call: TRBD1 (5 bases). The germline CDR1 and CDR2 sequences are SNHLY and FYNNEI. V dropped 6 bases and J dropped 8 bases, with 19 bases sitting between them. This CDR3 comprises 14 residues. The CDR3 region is CASSLDGTARGYTF. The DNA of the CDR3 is TGTGCCAGCAGCCTGGATGGGACCGCCAGGGGCTACACCTTC.

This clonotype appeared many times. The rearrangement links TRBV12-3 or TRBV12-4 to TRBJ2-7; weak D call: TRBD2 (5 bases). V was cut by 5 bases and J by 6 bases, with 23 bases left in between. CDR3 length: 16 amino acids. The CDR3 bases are TGTGCCAGCAGTCACTCGGACGGAGCCCGAGGGAGCGAGCAGTACTTC. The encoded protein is CASSHSDGARGSEQYF.

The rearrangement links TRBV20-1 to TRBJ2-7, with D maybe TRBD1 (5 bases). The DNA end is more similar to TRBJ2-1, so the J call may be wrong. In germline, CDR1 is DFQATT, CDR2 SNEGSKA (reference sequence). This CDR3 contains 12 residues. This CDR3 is CSPNRQHNEQFF. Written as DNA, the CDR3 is TGCAGCCCAAACAGGCAGCACAATGAGCAGTTCTTC.

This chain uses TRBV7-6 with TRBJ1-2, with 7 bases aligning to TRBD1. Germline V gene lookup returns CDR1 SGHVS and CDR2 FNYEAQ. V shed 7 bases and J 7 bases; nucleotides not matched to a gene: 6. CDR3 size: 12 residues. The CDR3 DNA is TGTGCCAGCACCCGACAGGGTGGTGGCTACACCTTC. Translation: CASTRQGGGYTF. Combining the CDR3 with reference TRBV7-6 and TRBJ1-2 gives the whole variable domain GAGVSQSPRYKVTKRGQDVALRCDPISGHVSLYWYRQALGQGPEFLTYFNYEAQQDKSGLPNDRFSAERPEGSISTLTIQRTEQRDSAMYRCASTRQGGGYTFGSGTRLTVV.

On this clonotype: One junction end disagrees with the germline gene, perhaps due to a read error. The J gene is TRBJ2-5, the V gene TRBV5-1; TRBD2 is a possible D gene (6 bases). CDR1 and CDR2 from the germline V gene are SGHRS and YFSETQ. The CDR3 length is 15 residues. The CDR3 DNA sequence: TGTGCCAGCAGCTTGAAGGCGAGAGCGGGCGAGACCCAGTACTTC. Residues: CASSLKARAGETQYF.

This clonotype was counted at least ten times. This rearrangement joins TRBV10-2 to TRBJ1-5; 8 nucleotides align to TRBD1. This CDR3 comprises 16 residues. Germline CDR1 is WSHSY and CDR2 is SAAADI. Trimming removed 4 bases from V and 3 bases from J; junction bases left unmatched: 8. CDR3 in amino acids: CASSGKTGEVNQPQHF. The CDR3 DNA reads TGCGCCAGCAGTGGGAAGACAGGGGAGGTCAATCAGCCCCAGCATTTT.

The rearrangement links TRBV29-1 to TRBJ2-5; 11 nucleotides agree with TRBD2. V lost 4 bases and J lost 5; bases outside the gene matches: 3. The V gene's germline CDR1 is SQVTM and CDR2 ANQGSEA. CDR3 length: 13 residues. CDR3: CSVVTSGSETQYF. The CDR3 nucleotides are TGCAGCGTTGTAACTAGCGGGAGTGAGACCCAGTACTTC.

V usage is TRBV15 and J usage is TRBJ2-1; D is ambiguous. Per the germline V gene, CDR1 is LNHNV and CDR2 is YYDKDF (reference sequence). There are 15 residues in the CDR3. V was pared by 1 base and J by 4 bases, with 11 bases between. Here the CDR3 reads CATSRVAGEYNEQFF. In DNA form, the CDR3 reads TGTGCCACCAGCAGAGTGGCAGGCGAGTACAATGAGCAGTTCTTC.